The clone carrying this T cell receptor beta chain turned up a few times. No antigen is known for it. The sample is drawn from a study of T cells after yellow fever vaccination. By 5'RACE template switching, TCR cDNA was produced, with a universal primer site and UMIs added in the process. TCRdb re-analysed the 5' RACE reads in MiXCR, keeping a single row per CDR3 protein. This sample carries approximately 610,000 distinct CDR3 sequences, around 16% of them seen once, and the ten largest clones take roughly 17%. Study conclusions and caveats: Overlap between CD4 and CD8 compartments was detected for a small share of clonotypes. Within FACS-sorted repertoires, abundant clonotypes contaminating from the bulk population could be present. Peaking on day 5 versus 15, the secondary response was faster but weaker.

Sample: PBMCs, taken 4 to 6 days after the first yellow fever vaccination. The origin of this receptor is a man aged 18 to 35 who received the YFV17D yellow fever vaccine.

The CDR3 nucleotides read TGCGCCAGCAGCCTACGTGCTTTGGACAGGGGGAAGGAGACCCAGTACTTC. It yields the protein CASSLRALDRGKETQYF. This chain links TRBV4-1 with TRBJ2-5; 10 nucleotides line up with TRBD1. The CDR3 consists of 17 residues. The germline V gene has CDR1 MGHRA and CDR2 YSYEKL. V lost 4 bases to trimming and J lost 5 bases; unmatched junction nucleotides: 13.